Below, one TCR beta chain is given with its context. This clone's antigen is unknown. Nothing much larger sits one base from this clone, and base qualities are not available. The sample comes from a study of beta chain features in type 1 diabetes (dated by TCRdb to the late 2010s). With respect to the entire study: No differences in mean age, gender distribution, total cell number or subset yield were found between patients and healthy donors. Across all samples, about 110 million sorted cells were examined, and cell number per subset correlated strongly with RNA yield. In the study, TCRB repertoires of sorted circulating CD4+ T cell subsets from recently diagnosed type 1 diabetes patients were compared with those of matched healthy donors. Whereas all 30 or so donors provided naive and central memory subsets, regulatory and stem cell-like memory subsets were isolated from just 8 patients and roughly eight healthy donors. Broad study findings and their caveats: At VDJ recombination sites, patients with type 1 diabetes made fewer insertions and deleted more nucleotides, a pattern implying thymic rearrangement abnormalities. Shorter templates might have been favored by PCR, but patient and control samples were amplified and corrected together, so both groups would have been affected equally by any skew. In all four CD4+ subsets, TCRB CDR3 length was moderately but significantly shorter in type 1 diabetes patients. Only small numbers of individuals were included in the HLA sub-analyses, which left unresolved whether HLA type had any influence on TCRB rearrangement. Because cDNA rather than genomic DNA was sequenced, highly expressing activated cells could have been over-represented, although no difference in activation and CD3 levels was found between groups. The naive, central memory and regulatory TCRB repertoires appeared to resemble one another more closely among patients than among healthy donors.

Each donor gave one peripheral blood draw, about 110 mL on average, collected into heparinised tubes. A BD FACSAria II and a panel including CD45RO, CCR7, CD25, CD127, CD95 and CD27 were used to sort naive, central memory, regulatory and stem cell-like memory CD4+ T cells. A purity above 98% was achieved for all sorted populations. PBMCs were isolated right away by Lymphoprep density gradient centrifugation and were stained directly, without culture. To minimize batch effects, samples were stained and sorted in pairs, one healthy donor with one patient per experiment. All of the isolated RNA was reverse transcribed with the High Capacity cDNA Reverse Transcription Kit, so expressed TCRB transcripts were sequenced. Naive, central memory and regulatory T cell samples underwent deep immunoSEQ sequencing, averaging around 3.9 million total reads per sample. Sorted cells were lysed in RLT buffer and RNA was extracted with DNase-treated RNeasy Micro or Mini kits, depending on cell number. Each cell subset was processed separately to prevent cross-contamination, with patient and healthy donor samples processed together. TCRB sequences were amplified from cDNA with the immunoSEQ multiplex PCR, producing 87-bp fragments spanning the CDR3 region. Sequencing of the amplicons was performed on the Illumina HiSeq platform. On the study's bioinformatics: Synthetic template baselines were used to correct PCR bias computationally, reads within Hamming distance 2 were collapsed together, and singletons that could not be merged were discarded. Reads were aligned against IMGT to assign V, D and J genes, CDR3 length and insertions or deletions at six rearrangement sites. Within each subset, clonotype counts were normalized to sorted cell number, and only after that were true diversity and Gini coefficients computed with the tcR R package. The overlap coefficient, calculated on TCRB nucleotide sequences, was used to measure repertoire sharing. TCRdb retrieved this table from immuneACCESS and kept in-frame rearrangements only. Not all clones are present; in checked studies, unresolved V genes account for under half, and no reason is known for the remainder. That table furnishes V, J and clone size, whereas the DNA furnished D and trimming. The sample has a few hundred thousand clones on record, about 25% of them singletons. In total, the top ten clones hold approximately 4% of the sample.

The sequencing input was central memory CD4+ T cells from blood. The sequence was collected from a man aged 30-40 years in good health.

The DNA is TGCAGCGTTGAAGATCCCAGGGACACCTACGAGCAGTACTTC. This yields the protein CSVEDPRDTYEQYF. Recombination connected TRBV29-1 to TRBJ2-7, and the D gene may be TRBD1, 6 bases matching. V sheds 0 bases and J sheds 2 bases, leaving 11 bases between their ends. Spanning cysteine to phenylalanine, the CDR3 consists of 14 amino acids. Only the CDR3 DNA stays, 42 bases, in frame from base 1. The germline V gene provides CDR1 SQVTM and CDR2 ANQGSEA.